The following is a TCR beta chain sequence with its context. The data originate from a study of cytomegalovirus exposure and HLA in healthy donors. The PCR employed 60 Vbeta primers together with 13 Jbeta primers. Clones were read by immunoSEQ multiplex PCR, and TCRdb kept only the in-frame ones, dropping some. The repertoire holds 150,000 to 180,000 clones, with roughly 74% as singletons. V was cut by 0 bases and J by 1 base, with 7 bases left in between. The CDR3 consists of 16 residues. The germline V gene has CDR1 LGHNA and CDR2 YSLEER. This sequence joins TRBV4-3 and TRBJ2-6; D not resolved. Source material: PBMCs. This TCR was recovered from a man aged 18-30 years in good health and CMV-seronegative. CDR3: CASSQDPRSGANVLTF. The CDR3, as DNA: TGCGCCAGCAGCCAAGATCCCAGATCTGGGGCCAACGTCCTGACTTTC.